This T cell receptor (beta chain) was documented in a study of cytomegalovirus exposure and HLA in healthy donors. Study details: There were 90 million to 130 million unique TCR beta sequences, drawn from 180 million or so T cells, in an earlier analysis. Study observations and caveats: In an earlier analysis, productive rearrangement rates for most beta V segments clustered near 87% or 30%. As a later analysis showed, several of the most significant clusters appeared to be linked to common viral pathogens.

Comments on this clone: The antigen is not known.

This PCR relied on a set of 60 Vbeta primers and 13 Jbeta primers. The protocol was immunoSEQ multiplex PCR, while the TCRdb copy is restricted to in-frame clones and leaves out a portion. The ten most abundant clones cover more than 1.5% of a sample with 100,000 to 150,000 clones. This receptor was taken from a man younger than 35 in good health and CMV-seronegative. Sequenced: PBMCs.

CDR3 DNA sequence: TGTGCCAGCAGCTTGTTACAGGGGACTGGCTACACCTTC. It yields the protein CASSLLQGTGYTF. The chain uses TRBV5-4 and TRBJ1-2; 7 bases align to TRBD1. The CDR3 consists of 13 residues. The V and J ends lost 1 base and 7 bases, in that order; junction bases with no gene match: 4. Germline V gene data show CDR1 as SGHNT and CDR2 as YYREEE (reference sequence).